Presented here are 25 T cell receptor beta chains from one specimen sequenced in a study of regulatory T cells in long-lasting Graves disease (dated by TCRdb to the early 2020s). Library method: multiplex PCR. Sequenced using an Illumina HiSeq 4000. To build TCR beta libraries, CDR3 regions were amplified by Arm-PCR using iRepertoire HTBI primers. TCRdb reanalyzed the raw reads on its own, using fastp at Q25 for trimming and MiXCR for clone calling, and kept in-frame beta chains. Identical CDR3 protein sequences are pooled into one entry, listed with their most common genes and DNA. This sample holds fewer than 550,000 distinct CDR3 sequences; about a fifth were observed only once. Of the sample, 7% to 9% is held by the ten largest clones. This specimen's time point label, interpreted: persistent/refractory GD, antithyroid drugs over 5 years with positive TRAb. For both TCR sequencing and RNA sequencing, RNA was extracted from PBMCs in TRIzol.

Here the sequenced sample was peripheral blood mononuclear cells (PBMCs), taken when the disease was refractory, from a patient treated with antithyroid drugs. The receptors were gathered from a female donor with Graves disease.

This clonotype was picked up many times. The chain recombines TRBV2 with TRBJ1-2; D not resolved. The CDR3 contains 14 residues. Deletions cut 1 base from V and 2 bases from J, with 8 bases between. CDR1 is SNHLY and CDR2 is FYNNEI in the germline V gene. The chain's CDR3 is CASSEVSPNYGYTF. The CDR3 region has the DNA TGTGCCAGCAGTGAAGTAAGCCCAAACTATGGCTACACCTTC.

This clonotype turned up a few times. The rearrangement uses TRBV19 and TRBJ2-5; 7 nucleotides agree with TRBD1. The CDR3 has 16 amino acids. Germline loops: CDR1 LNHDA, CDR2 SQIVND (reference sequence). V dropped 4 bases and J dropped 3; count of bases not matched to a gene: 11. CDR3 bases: TGTGCCAGTAGTACCTTTCCCCGGGACAGAAAAGAGACCCAGTACTTC. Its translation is CASSTFPRDRKETQYF.

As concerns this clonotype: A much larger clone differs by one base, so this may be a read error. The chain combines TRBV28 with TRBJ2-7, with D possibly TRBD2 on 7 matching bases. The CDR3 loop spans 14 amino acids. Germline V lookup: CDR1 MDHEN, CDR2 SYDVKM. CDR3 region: CATKPGGPNYEQHF. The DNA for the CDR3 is TGTGCCACCAAACCCGGGGGGCCCAACTACGAGCAGCACTTC.

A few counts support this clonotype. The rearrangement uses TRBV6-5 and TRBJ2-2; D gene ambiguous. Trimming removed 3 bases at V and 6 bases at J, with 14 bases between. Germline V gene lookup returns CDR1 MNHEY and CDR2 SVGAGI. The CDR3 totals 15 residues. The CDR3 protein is CASSYTLSAPGELFF. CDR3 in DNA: TGTGCCAGCAGTTATACCCTATCGGCCCCCGGGGAGCTGTTTTTT.

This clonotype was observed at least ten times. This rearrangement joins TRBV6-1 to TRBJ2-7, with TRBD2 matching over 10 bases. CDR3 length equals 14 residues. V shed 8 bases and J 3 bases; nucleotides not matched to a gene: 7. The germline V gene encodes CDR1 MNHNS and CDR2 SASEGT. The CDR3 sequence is CASGQGLAVYEQYF. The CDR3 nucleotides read TGTGCCAGCGGTCAAGGACTAGCGGTCTACGAGCAGTACTTC.

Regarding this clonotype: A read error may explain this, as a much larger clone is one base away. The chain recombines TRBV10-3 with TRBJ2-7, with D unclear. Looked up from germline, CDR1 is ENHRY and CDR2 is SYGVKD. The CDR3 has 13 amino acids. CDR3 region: CVISEGQNYEQYF. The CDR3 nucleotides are TGTGTCATCAGTGAAGGCCAGAACTACGAGCAGTACTTC.

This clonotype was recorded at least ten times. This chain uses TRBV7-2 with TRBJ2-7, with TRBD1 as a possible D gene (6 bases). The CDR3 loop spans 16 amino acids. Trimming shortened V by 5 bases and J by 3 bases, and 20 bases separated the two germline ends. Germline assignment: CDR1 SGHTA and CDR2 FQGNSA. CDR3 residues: CASSQKGGVILYEQYF. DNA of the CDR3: TGTGCCAGCAGCCAAAAAGGGGGAGTAATCCTCTACGAGCAGTACTTC.

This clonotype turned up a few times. Here the CDR3 DNA reads TGCAGCGTTGAGGCGGCTAGCGGGGGGTGGAATGAGCAGTTCTTC. It is translated as CSVEAASGGWNEQFF. This chain links TRBV29-1 with TRBJ2-1; 11 positions agree with TRBD2. The CDR3 loop spans 15 amino acids. Germline lookup yields CDR1 SQVTM and CDR2 ANQGSEA. Trimming at V came to 3 bases and at J to 7 bases, leaving 8 bases not matched to a gene.

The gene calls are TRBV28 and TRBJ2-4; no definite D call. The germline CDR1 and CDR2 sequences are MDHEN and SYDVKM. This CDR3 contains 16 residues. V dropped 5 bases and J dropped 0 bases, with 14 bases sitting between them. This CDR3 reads CASSNPDGLAKNIQYF. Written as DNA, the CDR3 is TGTGCCAGCAGTAACCCGGACGGATTAGCCAAAAACATTCAGTACTTC.

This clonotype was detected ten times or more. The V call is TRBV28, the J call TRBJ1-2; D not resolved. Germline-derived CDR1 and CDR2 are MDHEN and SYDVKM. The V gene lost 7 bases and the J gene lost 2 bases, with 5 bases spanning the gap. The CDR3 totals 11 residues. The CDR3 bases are TGTGCCAGCATTTCGAACTATGGCTACACCTTC. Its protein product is CASISNYGYTF.

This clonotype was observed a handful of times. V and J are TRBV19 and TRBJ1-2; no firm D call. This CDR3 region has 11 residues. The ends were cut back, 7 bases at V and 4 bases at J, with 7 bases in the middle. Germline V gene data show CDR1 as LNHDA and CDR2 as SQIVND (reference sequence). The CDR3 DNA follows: TGTGCCAGTACTCGAGGCTATGGCTACACCTTC. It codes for CASTRGYGYTF.

This CDR3 is CAWSVFGRVGQPQHF. CDR3 sequence (DNA): TGTGCCTGGAGTGTATTCGGTAGGGTGGGCCAGCCCCAGCATTTT. The chain links TRBV30 to TRBJ1-5, with unresolved D. Trimming cost V 0 bases and J 7 bases, with 16 bases left between them. The CDR3 length is 15 residues. Per the germline V gene, CDR1 is GTSNPN and CDR2 is SVGIG (reference sequence).

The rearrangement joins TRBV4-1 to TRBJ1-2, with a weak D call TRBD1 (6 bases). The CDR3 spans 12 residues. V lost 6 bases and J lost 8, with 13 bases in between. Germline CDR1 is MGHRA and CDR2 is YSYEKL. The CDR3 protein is CASSLQGRGYTF. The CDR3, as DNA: TGCGCCAGCAGTCTACAGGGTCGAGGCTACACCTTC.

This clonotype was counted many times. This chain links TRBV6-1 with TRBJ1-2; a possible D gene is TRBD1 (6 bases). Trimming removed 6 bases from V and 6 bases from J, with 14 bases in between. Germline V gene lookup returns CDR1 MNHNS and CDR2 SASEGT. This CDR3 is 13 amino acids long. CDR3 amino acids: CASSPPGVHGYTF. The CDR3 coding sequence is TGTGCCAGCAGCCCCCCAGGGGTCCATGGCTACACCTTC.

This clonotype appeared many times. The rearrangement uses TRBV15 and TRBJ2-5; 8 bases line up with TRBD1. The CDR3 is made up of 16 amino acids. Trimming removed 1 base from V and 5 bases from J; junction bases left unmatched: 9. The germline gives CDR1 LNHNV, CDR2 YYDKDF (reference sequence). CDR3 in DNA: TGTGCCACCAGCAGAGGGACAGGGAGTGGAGAGGAGACCCAGTACTTC. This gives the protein CATSRGTGSGEETQYF.

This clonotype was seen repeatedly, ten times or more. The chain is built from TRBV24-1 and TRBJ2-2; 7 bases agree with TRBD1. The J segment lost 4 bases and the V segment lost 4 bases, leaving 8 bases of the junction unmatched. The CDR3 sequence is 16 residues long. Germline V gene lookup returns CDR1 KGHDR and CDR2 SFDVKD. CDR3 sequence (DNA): TGTGCCACCAGTGACACAGGGGCAAGGGTCACCGGGGAGCTGTTTTTT. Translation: CATSDTGARVTGELFF.

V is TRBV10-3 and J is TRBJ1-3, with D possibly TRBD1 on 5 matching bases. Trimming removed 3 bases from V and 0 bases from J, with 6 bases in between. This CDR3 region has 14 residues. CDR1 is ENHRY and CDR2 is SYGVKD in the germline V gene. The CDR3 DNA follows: TGTGCCATCAGTGACAGGGCCTCTGGAAACACCATATATTTT. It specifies CAISDRASGNTIYF.

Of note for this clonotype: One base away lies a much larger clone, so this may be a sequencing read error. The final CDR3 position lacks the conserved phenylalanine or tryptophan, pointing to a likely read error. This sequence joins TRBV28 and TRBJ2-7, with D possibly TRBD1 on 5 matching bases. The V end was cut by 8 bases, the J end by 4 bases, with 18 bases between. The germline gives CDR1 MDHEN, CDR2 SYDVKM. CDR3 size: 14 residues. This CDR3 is CASSSGSGRYEQYL. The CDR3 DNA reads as TGTGCCAGCTCGTCGGGTTCAGGGCGATACGAGCAGTACCTC.

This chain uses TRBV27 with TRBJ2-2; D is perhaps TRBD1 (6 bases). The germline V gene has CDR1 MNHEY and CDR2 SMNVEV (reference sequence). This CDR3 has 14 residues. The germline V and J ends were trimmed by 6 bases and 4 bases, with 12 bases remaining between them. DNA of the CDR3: TGTGCCAGCAGGAACAGGGTTGGCACCGGGGAGCTGTTTTTT. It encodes CASRNRVGTGELFF.

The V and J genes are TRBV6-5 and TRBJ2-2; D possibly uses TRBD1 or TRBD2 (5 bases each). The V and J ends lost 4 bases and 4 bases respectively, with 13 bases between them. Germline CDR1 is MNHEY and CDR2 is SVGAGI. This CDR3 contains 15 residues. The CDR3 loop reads CASSWGFKGTGELFF. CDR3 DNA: TGTGCCAGCAGTTGGGGGTTTAAGGGCACCGGGGAGCTGTTTTTT.

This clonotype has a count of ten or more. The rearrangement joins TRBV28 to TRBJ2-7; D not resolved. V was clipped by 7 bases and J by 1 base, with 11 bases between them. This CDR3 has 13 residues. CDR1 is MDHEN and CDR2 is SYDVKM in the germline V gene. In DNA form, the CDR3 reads TGTGCCAGCACCCTCATGGGGTCCTACGAGCAGTACTTC. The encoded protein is CASTLMGSYEQYF.

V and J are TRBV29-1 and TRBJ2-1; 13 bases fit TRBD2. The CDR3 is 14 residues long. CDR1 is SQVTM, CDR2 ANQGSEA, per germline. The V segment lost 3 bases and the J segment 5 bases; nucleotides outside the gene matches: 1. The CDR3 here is CSVETSGRNNEQFF. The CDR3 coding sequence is TGCAGCGTTGAGACTAGCGGGAGGAACAATGAGCAGTTCTTC.

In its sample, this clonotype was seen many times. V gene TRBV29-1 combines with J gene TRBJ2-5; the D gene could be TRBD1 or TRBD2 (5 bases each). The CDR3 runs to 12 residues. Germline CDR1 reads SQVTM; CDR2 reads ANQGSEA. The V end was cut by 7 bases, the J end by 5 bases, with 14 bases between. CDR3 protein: CSGEGIWETQYF. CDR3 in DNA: TGCAGCGGTGAGGGGATTTGGGAGACCCAGTACTTC.

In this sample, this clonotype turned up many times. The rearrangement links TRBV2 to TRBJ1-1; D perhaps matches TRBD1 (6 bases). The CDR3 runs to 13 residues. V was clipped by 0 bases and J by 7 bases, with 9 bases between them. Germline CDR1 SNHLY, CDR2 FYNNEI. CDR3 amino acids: CASSEADSFEAFF. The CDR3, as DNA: TGTGCCAGCAGTGAAGCGGACAGCTTTGAAGCTTTCTTT.

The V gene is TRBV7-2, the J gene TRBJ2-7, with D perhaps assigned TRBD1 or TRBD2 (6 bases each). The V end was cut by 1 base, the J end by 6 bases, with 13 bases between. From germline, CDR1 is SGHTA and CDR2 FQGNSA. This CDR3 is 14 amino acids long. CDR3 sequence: CASSLDRVTSEQYF. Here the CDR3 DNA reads TGTGCCAGCAGCTTAGACAGGGTGACTAGCGAGCAGTACTTC.